This T cell receptor (beta chain) came from a study of shared clonotypes between healthy human individuals. As for the study in general: CD4 naive and memory got three plates each, CD8 naive two, CD8 memory one.

This CDR3 region has 16 residues. With 1 base clipped from V and 1 base from J, the junction kept 4 bases outside the gene matches. Germline assignment: CDR1 MGHRA and CDR2 YSYEKL. There were no recent acute infections or vaccinations among the donors, who were healthy HIV-negative adults. Findings of the study overall: Relative to memory subsets, naive subsets generally showed larger estimated richness.

As regards this clone: The target antigen is unknown.

This table comes from immunoSEQ multiplex PCR, and its TCRdb copy is limited to in-frame clones, with some not included. The sample yields 2 million or so clones, 85% to 95% seen once. V and J are TRBV4-1 and TRBJ2-3, with 8 bases that match TRBD2. The sequencing input was naive CD4+ T cells sorted from blood. Subset in this sample: CD45RA+ positively selected. The source is a young man in good health. Written as DNA, the CDR3 is TGCGCCAGCAGCCAAGGAGGACTAGCCCGCACAGATACGCAGTATTTT. The encoded protein is CASSQGGLARTDTQYF.